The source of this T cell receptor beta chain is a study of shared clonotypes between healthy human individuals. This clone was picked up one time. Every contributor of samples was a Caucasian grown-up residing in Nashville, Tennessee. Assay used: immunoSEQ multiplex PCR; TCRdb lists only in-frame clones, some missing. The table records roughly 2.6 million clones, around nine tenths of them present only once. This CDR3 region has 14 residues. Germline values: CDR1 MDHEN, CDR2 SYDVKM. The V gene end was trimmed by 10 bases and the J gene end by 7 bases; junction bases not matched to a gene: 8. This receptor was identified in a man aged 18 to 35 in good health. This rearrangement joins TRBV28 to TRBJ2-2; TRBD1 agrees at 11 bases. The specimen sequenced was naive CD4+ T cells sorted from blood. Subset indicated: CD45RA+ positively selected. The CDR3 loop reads CATIGQGAIGELFF. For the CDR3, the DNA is TGTGCCACGATTGGACAGGGGGCCATCGGGGAGCTGTTTTTT.